These T cell receptor beta chains were read from a single sample in a study of blood T cells in healthy people across ages. In TCRdb, the 5' RACE reads were re-called with MiXCR into one record per CDR3 protein. In the table there are 1.5 million or so distinct CDR3 sequences, 40% to 45% of which are singletons. Source material: blood. The receptors derive from a woman younger than 30 in good health. The CDR3 runs from the conserved cysteine through the conserved F or W. A D gene is named only where the DNA matches it firmly. Clone sizes are given selectively: once, few, many, or a class where the clone is expanded.

14	-	TRBV4-3	TRBJ1-1	-	TGCGCCAGCAGCCAGCAACAGGGAAACACTGAAGCTTTCTTT	CASSQQQGNTEAFF
14	-	TRBV7-9	TRBJ2-1	-	TGTGCCAGCAGCCCTCAAGGGGAGTTGGATGAGCAGTTCTTC	CASSPQGELDEQFF
16	-	TRBV20-1	TRBJ2-7	-	TGCAGTGCTAGAGATCTCCGGACTGGCAGCTCCTACGAGCAGTACTTC	CSARDLRTGSSYEQYF
15	few	TRBV12-3/TRBV12-4	TRBJ2-5	TRBD1	TGTGCCAGCAGTTTAAGGCAGGGGGCGAGGGAGACCCAGTACTTC	CASSLRQGARETQYF
19	-	TRBV7-8	TRBJ2-3	-	TGTGCCAGCAGCATACTAATTAGGGGTCGAAGGGGGAAGCCAGATACGCAGTATTTT	CASSILIRGRRGKPDTQYF
11	-	TRBV2	TRBJ2-4	-	TGTGCCAGCAGTGACTTGGGGATTCAGTACTTC	CASSDLGIQYF
15	-	TRBV5-5	TRBJ2-3	TRBD2	TGTGCCAGCAGCCCACAGCGGGAGGTGGTAGATACGCAGTATTTT	CASSPQREVVDTQYF
15	-	TRBV4-3	TRBJ2-1	-	TGCGCCAGCAGCCTCATGCGGGGCCTAATAAAGACCCAGTTCTTC	CASSLMRGLIKTQFF
12	few	TRBV28	TRBJ1-2	-	TGTGCCATCCTTGGGGGGGTTCATGGCTACACCTTC	CAILGGVHGYTF
16	-	TRBV20-1	TRBJ2-5	TRBD2	TGCAGTGCTAGAACGACTAGCGGGGGCCTTAGGGGGACCCAGTACTTC	CSARTTSGGLRGTQYF
16	few	TRBV4-3	TRBJ2-3	-	TGCGCCAGCAGCCAAGTCTTCCCCACAGGCACAGATACGCAGTATTTT	CASSQVFPTGTDTQYF
16	-	TRBV7-2	TRBJ2-1	TRBD1	TGTGCCAGCAGCTACCAGGGACAGGGAACAAACAATGAGCAGTTCTTC	CASSYQGQGTNNEQFF
16	few	TRBV20-1	TRBJ1-2	-	TGCAGTGCTAGAGCTCCTACCAGGGGACCTAACTATGGCTACACCTTC	CSARAPTRGPNYGYTF
15	few	TRBV10-3	TRBJ2-7	TRBD2	TGTGCCATCAGTGTCTCCCGGACTAGGTCCTACGAGCAGTACTTC	CAISVSRTRSYEQYF
16	many	TRBV11-1	TRBJ2-1	TRBD1	TGTGCCAGCAGCTTAGCGAACAGGGGGCTAGGGAATGAGCAGTTCTTC	CASSLANRGLGNEQFF
15	-	TRBV20-1	TRBJ2-7	-	TGCAGTGCTAGACTGCTTGGCGGGGAGTACAATGAGCAGTACTTC	CSARLLGGEYNEQYF
15	-	TRBV6-2/TRBV6-3	TRBJ2-1	-	TGTGCCAGTTCGTCGAGGGTAGGGGTTTGGGATGAGCAGTTCTTC	CASSSRVGVWDEQFF
12	few	TRBV11-2	TRBJ1-2	-	TGTGCCAGCAGCTTTCAAGTGGGAGGCTACACCTTC	CASSFQVGGYTF
15	-	TRBV9	TRBJ2-3	TRBD2	TGTGCCAGCAGCGCAAGGGACTACATCCCAGATACGCAGTATTTT	CASSARDYIPDTQYF
16	few	TRBV7-9	TRBJ2-3	TRBD2	TGTGCCAGCAGCCTTGTAGCGGGAGGGCCCAAAGATACGCAGTATTTT	CASSLVAGGPKDTQYF
14	-	TRBV5-5	TRBJ2-5	TRBD2	TGTGCCAGCGGAGAGCTAGCGGGAGTTAATGAGCAGTACTTC	CASGELAGVNEQYF
14	-	TRBV7-2	TRBJ2-7	-	TGTGCCGGCTGCCTGAGGGGGACCAGGAGGGAGCAGTACTTC	CAGCLRGTRREQYF
13	-	TRBV6-2/TRBV6-3	TRBJ2-7	-	TGTGCCAGCAGTTGCGATCGAGAGTTCGAGCAGTACTTC	CASSCDREFEQYF
14	many	TRBV7-8	TRBJ2-3	-	TGTGCCAGCAGCTTAATTGGTCCCACAGATACGCAGTATTTT	CASSLIGPTDTQYF
13	few	TRBV20-1	TRBJ1-2	-	TGCAGTGCTATCGACAGCCCTAACTATGGCTACACCTTC	CSAIDSPNYGYTF
14	-	TRBV6-1	TRBJ2-5	TRBD2	TGTGCCAGCCTCAGACTAGCGGGAGAAGAGACCCAGTACTTC	CASLRLAGEETQYF
16	few	TRBV7-2	TRBJ2-7	TRBD2	TGTGCCAGCAGCTTAGACTTTAGGAGCGGGGGCTACGAGCAGTACTTC	CASSLDFRSGGYEQYF
10	-	TRBV7-3	TRBJ2-2	-	TGTGGACTAGACCGACGGGAGCTGTTTTTT	CGLDRRELFF
14	-	TRBV12-3/TRBV12-4	TRBJ1-2	-	TGTGCCAGCAGTTTTAACAGCCTCGACTATGGCTACACCTTC	CASSFNSLDYGYTF
13	-	TRBV10-3	TRBJ1-5	-	TGTGCCATCACGGGCAGAATCAATCAGCCCCAGCATTTT	CAITGRINQPQHF
14	-	TRBV4-3	TRBJ2-3	-	TGCGCCAGCAGCCAGGGGAGACGCACAGATACGCAGAATTTT	CASSQGRRTDTQNF
15	-	TRBV20-1	TRBJ1-5	TRBD1	TGCAGTGCTAGGGTGGCAGGGGGGGTTTTTCAGCCCCAGCATTTT	CSARVAGGVFQPQHF
16	-	TRBV27	TRBJ2-2	-	TGTGCCAGCAGTTTCTCGGGAGTGTTAAACACCGGGGAGCTGTTTTTT	CASSFSGVLNTGELFF
14	-	TRBV6-1	TRBJ2-7	-	TGTGCCAGCACAGGGACGTATCCCTCCTACGAGCAGTACTTC	CASTGTYPSYEQYF
15	-	TRBV6-5	TRBJ1-2	TRBD1	TGTGCCAGCAGTTCCACCTTGGGGACAGGGGCTGGCTACACCTTC	CASSSTLGTGAGYTF
15	few	TRBV27	TRBJ1-4	-	TGTGCCAGCAGTTTCCAGCCTCTGGGTAATGAAAAACTGTTTTTT	CASSFQPLGNEKLFF
14	-	TRBV20-1	TRBJ2-2	-	TGCAGTGCTAGGAGGAAAGCGAACACCGGGGAGCTGTTTTTT	CSARRKANTGELFF
15	-	TRBV9	TRBJ2-1	-	TGTGCCAGCAGCGCAGAAGGAGGGACCTACAATGAGCAGTTCTTC	CASSAEGGTYNEQFF
15	few	TRBV2	TRBJ2-1	-	TGTGCCAGCAGTATACACGCGATCAACGACAATGAGCAGTTCTTC	CASSIHAINDNEQFF
15	-	TRBV7-2	TRBJ2-2	-	TGTGCTAGCAGCTCCCCGAAAGGGGGGGCCGGGGAGGTGTTTTTT	CASSSPKGGAGEVFF
15	few	TRBV10-3	TRBJ2-3	-	TGTGCCATCAGTACCGAGGACAGAGGCACAGATACGCAGTATTTT	CAISTEDRGTDTQYF
15	-	TRBV6-1	TRBJ1-2	-	TGTGCCAGCAGTGAATACAGGGATATGAGCTATGGCTACACCTTC	CASSEYRDMSYGYTF
14	-	TRBV7-2	TRBJ1-5	-	TGTGCCAGCAGTTTTGCCTGGGGCAATCAGCCCCAGCATTTT	CASSFAWGNQPQHF
14	few	TRBV10-3	TRBJ2-3	TRBD1	TGTGCCATCAGTGAGGCCATCCACAGGGGTGCGCAGTATTTT	CAISEAIHRGAQYF
15	few	TRBV12-3/TRBV12-4	TRBJ2-3	-	TGTGCCAGCAGTTTAGTTGGTGGGAGTGCAGATACGCAGTATTTT	CASSLVGGSADTQYF
17	-	TRBV6-1	TRBJ2-3	TRBD1	TGTGCCAGCAGTGAATGGGAAAATGGACAGGAGACAGATACGCAGTATTTT	CASSEWENGQETDTQYF
12	-	TRBV29-1	TRBJ2-1	-	-	CSVGTGAISKFF
15	few	TRBV3-1	TRBJ1-6	TRBD1	TGTGCCAGCAGCCTGACAGGGACAGGTAATTCACCCCTCCACTTT	CASSLTGTGNSPLHF
15	once	TRBV28	TRBJ2-5	-	TGTGCCAGCAGTTTTTGGCACAACCTTGAGGAGACCCAGTACTTC	CASSFWHNLEETQYF
18	-	TRBV7-2	TRBJ1-4	TRBD1	TGTGCCAGCAGCTTAGAGTCCGGGACAGAGAAAACTAATGAAAAACTGTTTTTT	CASSLESGTEKTNEKLFF
14	-	TRBV5-1	TRBJ2-1	TRBD2	TGCGCCAGCAGCCCCCGGGGGGTCCGCGATGAGCAGTTCTTC	CASSPRGVRDEQFF